These 25 T cell receptor beta chains were sequenced from one sample in a study of tumor and adjacent non-tumor tissue in lung cancer. The library came from three nested PCR rounds adapted from ARM-PCR protocols. Via MiXCR, TCRdb re-called the multiplex PCR reads, giving one row per CDR3 protein. Among under 95,000 distinct CDR3 sequences listed, 80% to 90% were seen once. This sample's RNA came from whole unsorted tissue. The normal lung tissue was taken more than 3 cm from the tumor edge. The sequencing input was distant non-tumor lung tissue. The receptors derive from a man aged 55 to 70 with non-small cell lung cancer.

J is TRBJ2-1 and V is TRBV11-1, with 12 bases fitting TRBD1. The CDR3 loop spans 16 amino acids. Germline loops: CDR1 SGHAT, CDR2 FQDESV (reference sequence). Trimming took 9 bases from V and 7 from J; bases not matched to a gene: 13. The CDR3, as DNA: TGTGCCAGTAACCATTCCGGGACAGGGGGCTATAATGAGCAGTTCTTC. Its translation: CASNHSGTGGYNEQFF.

Points on this clonotype: In this CDR3 the conserved last residue, phenylalanine or tryptophan, is missing, so a read error is likely. The CDR3 here is CSHDGALNYNEQFL. The CDR3 DNA sequence: TGCAGTCACGACGGGGCCCTGAACTACAATGAGCAGTTCCTC. The chain carries TRBV20-1 and TRBJ2-1; tentatively, D is TRBD1 or TRBD2 (5 bases each). V was trimmed by 8 bases and J by 3 bases, leaving 17 bases between them. This CDR3 has 14 residues. Germline assignment: CDR1 DFQATT and CDR2 SNEGSKA (reference sequence).

This clonotype was counted once. The chain is built from TRBV10-2 and TRBJ1-2; D perhaps matches TRBD1 (6 bases). The germline CDR1 and CDR2 sequences are WSHSY and SAAADI. V dropped 0 bases and J dropped 5 bases, with 10 bases sitting between them. The CDR3 has 14 amino acids. As DNA, the CDR3 is TGCGCCAGCAGTGAGTCGCAGGGGAGTTATGGCTACACCTTC. Translated: CASSESQGSYGYTF.

As to this clonotype: A junction boundary mismatches the germline segment, possibly from a read error. The chain joins TRBV6-1 to TRBJ2-1; TRBD2 might be the D (6 bases). Germline CDR1 is MNHNS and CDR2 is SASEGT. This CDR3 is 15 amino acids long. The CDR3 nucleotides read TGTGCCAGCAGTGGGGGGGAGCATAGATACAATGAGCACTTCTTC. It specifies CASSGGEHRYNEHFF.

Comments on this clonotype: This is likely a read error, given that the CDR3 carries no conserved phenylalanine or tryptophan at its end. The chain recombines TRBV5-4 with TRBJ1-6; 12 bases match TRBD1. Germline-derived CDR1 and CDR2 are SGHNT and YYREEE (reference sequence). The CDR3 consists of 16 residues. DNA of the CDR3: TGTGCAAGCAGCCCGGGACAGGGGGCGAATAATTCACCCCTCCACCTT. As protein: CASSPGQGANNSPLHL.

This clonotype was detected only once. One end of the junction fails to match germline, which may point to a read error. The CDR3 sequence is CTSSFHGADTRYF. The CDR3 coding sequence is TGTACCAGCAGCTTTCATGGGGCTGATACGCGGTATTTT. V gene TRBV11-3 combines with J gene TRBJ2-3; TRBD1 is a possible D gene (5 bases). This CDR3 spans 13 amino acids. The V gene's germline CDR1 is SGHNT and CDR2 YENEEA.

The CDR3 protein is CASSLLAGADGQFF. Written as DNA, the CDR3 is TGTGCCAGCAGCTTACTAGCTGGAGCCGATGGGCAGTTCTTC. The V gene is TRBV11-2, the J gene TRBJ2-1, with D perhaps TRBD2 (5 bases). The germline CDR1 and CDR2 sequences are SGHAT and FQNNGV. Between the trimmed V and J ends, which lost 2 bases and 12 bases, there was a span of 17 bases. The CDR3 length is 14 residues.

A word on this clonotype: An end of the junction differs from the germline gene, which may be a read error. The rearrangement uses TRBV11-3 and TRBJ2-5; possibly TRBD2 for D (6 bases). Germline-derived CDR1 and CDR2 are SGHNT and YENEEA. CDR3 length: 14 amino acids. CDR3 protein: CVSSLDGGTLVQHF. Here the CDR3 DNA reads TGTGTCAGCAGCTTAGATGGGGGGACCCTCGTCCAGCACTTC.

A note on this clonotype: Its ends do not fully match the called genes, so a read error is possible. This sequence joins TRBV11-2 and TRBJ1-1; tentative D call: TRBD1 (6 bases). From germline, CDR1 is SGHAT and CDR2 FQNNGV. The CDR3 is made up of 14 amino acids. The CDR3 spells CASSLDRSGTEAFF. Written as DNA, the CDR3 is TGTGCCAGTAGCTTAGACAGGAGTGGCACTGAAGCTTTCTTT.

About this clonotype: At one of its ends the junction is not consistent with the germline gene, which may arise from a read error. CDR3 amino acids: CASNTRLAGVSDMQYF. For the CDR3, the DNA is TGTGCCAGCAACACCCGACTAGCGGGAGTTTCAGATATGCAGTATTTT. This rearrangement joins TRBV11-3 to TRBJ2-3; TRBD2 agrees at 12 bases. The CDR3 sequence is 16 residues long. The germline CDR1 and CDR2 sequences are SGHNT and YENEEA.

This clonotype was seen a handful of times. The rearrangement links TRBV11-2 to TRBJ2-6; D unresolved. Germline CDR1 SGHAT, CDR2 FQNNGV. The CDR3 has 14 amino acids. With 6 bases removed from V and 19 bases from J, the gap between germline ends came to 25 bases. CDR3 sequence reads: CASSPISRANVITF. For the CDR3, the DNA is TGTGCCAGCAGTCCTATCTCTAGGGCCAACGTCATAACTTTC.

V gene TRBV7-9 combines with J gene TRBJ1-2; 9 positions match TRBD1. The trim removed 1 base at V and 7 bases at J, leaving 7 bases unmatched. The germline CDR1 and CDR2 sequences are SEHNR and FQNEAQ (reference sequence). The CDR3 runs to 15 residues. The CDR3 nucleotides read TGTGCCAGCAGCTTAGTAGGACAGGGGTCCAGTGGCTACACCTTC. Translated: CASSLVGQGSSGYTF.

As for this clonotype: Because the CDR3's place on the DNA is in doubt, the DNA is left out and the CDR3 is given as listed by TCRdb. The V and J genes are TRBV11-2 and TRBJ1-1; no DNA check was done on the table's D call, TRBD1. From germline, CDR1 is SGHAT and CDR2 FQNNGV. The length of the CDR3 is 14 amino acids, counting both ends. CDR3: CASSLVGKGTEVFF.

Concerning this clonotype itself: Just one base apart from a much larger clone, this may be a read error. The J gene is TRBJ2-7, the V gene TRBV4-3; 14 bases align to TRBD2. Germline V gives CDR1 LGHNA, CDR2 YSLEER. V was clipped by 4 bases and J by 6 bases; unmatched bases: 5. The length of the CDR3 is 15 residues. CDR3 DNA: TGCGCCAGCAGCCGAGGACTAGCGGGAGGAACCGAGCAGTACTTC. Translated, it gives CASSRGLAGGTEQYF.

A note on this clonotype: One junction end disagrees with the germline gene, perhaps due to a read error. The genes are TRBV11-2 and TRBJ2-7, with a possible D match to TRBD1 (6 bases). There are 17 residues in the CDR3. Looked up from germline, CDR1 is SGHAT and CDR2 is FQNNGV. The CDR3 spells CASSLVNRARGIYEQYF. In DNA, the CDR3 is TGTGCCAGCAGCTTAGTAAACAGGGCGAGGGGCATTTACGAACAGTACTTC.

A note on this clonotype: At one of its ends the junction is not consistent with the germline gene, which may arise from a read error. This chain connects TRBV6-2 or TRBV6-3 to TRBJ2-7, with 7 bases matching TRBD2. The CDR3 extends over 16 amino acids. Germline V gene data show CDR1 as MNHEY and CDR2 as SVGEGT. The CDR3 coding sequence is TGTGCCGGCAGTTATCCCCTGGGGACTAACTCCTACGAGCAGTACTTC. It encodes CAGSYPLGTNSYEQYF.

Comments on this clonotype: A much larger clone is a single base away; this may be a read error. This rearrangement joins TRBV5-6 to TRBJ2-1, with D uncertain. Trimming pared 4 bases from V and 6 bases from J, leaving 17 bases between. The germline CDR1 and CDR2 sequences are SGHDT and YYEEEE. This CDR3 comprises 15 residues. The CDR3 loop is CASSMVAGYGNEQFF. Here the CDR3 DNA reads TGTGCCAGCAGCATGGTGGCAGGTTATGGCAATGAGCAGTTCTTC.

Note on this clonotype: One end of the junction varies from germline; a read error may be responsible. The chain couples TRBV4-3 to TRBJ1-1, with D hard to call. In germline, CDR1 is LGHNA, CDR2 YSLEER. This CDR3 has 16 residues. Here the CDR3 reads CASSQDLSGSDTEAFF. CDR3 nucleotides: TGTGCCAGCAGCCAAGATTTAAGTGGCAGCGACACTGAAGCTTTCTTT.

Of note for this clonotype: Mismatch with germline at one junction end may stem from a read error. The chain is built from TRBV11-3 and TRBJ2-2; D ambiguous. The CDR3 covers 16 residues. CDR1 is SGHNT, CDR2 YENEEA, per germline. CDR3 bases: TGTGCCACCAGCTTAGGTACCATTACGAACACCAGGGAGCTGTTTTTT. The encoded protein is CATSLGTITNTRELFF.

V and J are TRBV4-3 and TRBJ1-4; 7 nucleotides agree with TRBD1. The CDR3 loop spans 17 amino acids. CDR1 LGHNA and CDR2 YSLEER come from the germline V gene. Unmatched junction bases numbered 14, after V lost 4 bases and J lost 6 bases. The CDR3 coding sequence is TGCGCCAGCAGCCGACCTAAATGGGGACAGAAGTATGAAAAACTGTTTTTT. It translates to CASSRPKWGQKYEKLFF.

As for this clonotype: The CDR3 end shows no conserved phenylalanine or tryptophan, and so a read error is likely. The chain couples TRBV11-3 to TRBJ1-1; D remains unclear. The CDR3 loop spans 14 amino acids. Germline V gives CDR1 SGHNT, CDR2 YENEEA. The CDR3 coding sequence is TGTGTCAGCAGCTCGCACGGACGGCTGACTGAAGCTTTCTTA. This translates into CVSSSHGRLTEAFL.

Worth noting for this clonotype: One junction end disagrees with the germline gene, perhaps due to a read error. This sequence joins TRBV12-3 or TRBV12-4 and TRBJ1-5; the D gene is possibly TRBD1 (5 bases). CDR3 size: 12 residues. The CDR3 here is CVSSYGGQPQHF. Written as DNA, the CDR3 is TGTGTCAGCAGTTACGGGGGTCAACCCCAGCATTTT.

As regards this clonotype: Lacking the conserved final phenylalanine or tryptophan, this CDR3 likely reflects a read error. This sequence joins TRBV6-1 and TRBJ1-1, with D perhaps matching TRBD1 (5 bases). The CDR3 totals 14 residues. Germline V lookup: CDR1 MNHNS, CDR2 SASEGT. CDR3 sequence (DNA): TGTGCTAGCAGTGAAGACAGAGGCGACACTGAAGCTTTCTAT. It translates to CASSEDRGDTEAFY.

In regard to this clonotype: The junction does not match germline at one end; this may be a read error. This chain joins TRBV12-3 or TRBV12-4 and TRBJ1-1, with D possibly TRBD1 on 5 matching bases. The CDR3 extends over 14 amino acids. CDR3 amino acids: CASTTGEGWTETFF. CDR3 sequence (DNA): TGTGCCAGCACTACGGGGGAGGGCTGGACTGAAACTTTCTTT.

On this clonotype: The junction shows a germline mismatch at one end, possibly a read error. The chain has TRBV12-5 and TRBJ1-1; D uncertain. The germline gives CDR1 LGHNT, CDR2 FRNRAP. The CDR3 length is 13 residues. CDR3: CASGDSVITETFF. The DNA of the CDR3 is TGTGCTAGTGGCGATAGCGTTATCACTGAAACTTTCTTT.